This TCR beta chain was recorded in a study of T cells in Graves' hyperthyroidism and ophthalmopathy. General study points: Blood also contained most expanded thyroid clonotypes above 0.001.

Points on this clonotype: The antigen is undetermined.

Those with hyperthyroidism were 18 to 65 years old, newly diagnosed, and ill for under 2 months. RNA transcripts were the template for amplifying TCR beta CDR3 regions. The HTBI primer set served for first-round RT-PCR of the TCR CDR3. MiXCR, applied by TCRdb to the multiplex PCR reads, yields one record per CDR3 protein. Here the sample spans some 440,000 distinct CDR3 sequences, around a sixth being singletons. Germline loops: CDR1 SNHLY, CDR2 FYNNEI. V shed 4 bases and J shed 5 bases, with 20 bases lying between them. The length of the CDR3 is 16 residues. The source material was blood. The sequence came from a woman aged 18-30 years with Graves' hyperthyroidism. J is TRBJ2-5 and V is TRBV2, with D maybe TRBD2 (6 bases). The CDR3, as DNA: TGTGCCAGCAGTGTGGAAAGGGAACACGGAGGGGAGACCCAGTACTTC. As protein: CASSVEREHGGETQYF.